The 25 T cell receptor beta chains below were found in one sample sequenced in a study of Graves' ophthalmopathy and Graves' hyperthyroidism. Amplification targeted the TCR beta CDR3 regions, with RNA transcripts as the source material. Second-round multiplex PCR came after first-round RT-PCR with HTBI primers. TCRdb independently ran MiXCR on the multiplex PCR reads; one entry per CDR3 protein. Of around 400,000 distinct CDR3 sequences in the sample, roughly 18% were seen once. Sequenced input: peripheral blood. The source of these receptors is a young woman with Graves' ophthalmopathy.

This clonotype came up many times. The chain combines TRBV18 with TRBJ1-1; D ambiguous. Between the trimmed V and J ends, which lost 3 bases and 1 base, there was a span of 6 bases. Germline-derived CDR1 and CDR2 are KGHSH and LQKENI. The CDR3 extends over 13 amino acids. The DNA of the CDR3 is TGTGCCAGCTCACCGTCGGCGAACACTGAAGCTTTCTTT. It yields the protein CASSPSANTEAFF.

This clonotype was observed many times. V and J are TRBV6-1 and TRBJ1-1; no clear D gene. V dropped 2 bases and J dropped 10 bases, with 17 bases sitting between them. The CDR3 contains 14 residues. CDR1 and CDR2 (germline): MNHNS, SASEGT. The CDR3 sequence is CASSESAAGKAAFF. The DNA of the CDR3 is TGTGCCAGCAGTGAATCGGCGGCAGGAAAGGCAGCTTTCTTT.

Many counts were recorded for this clonotype. The chain is built from TRBV11-2 and TRBJ2-1; 9 bases agree with TRBD2. Germline CDR1 and CDR2: SGHAT and FQNNGV. V was clipped by 1 base and J by 6 bases; unmatched bases: 4. The length of the CDR3 is 15 residues. CDR3 loop: CASSLGGLAGNEQFF. The CDR3 nucleotides are TGTGCCAGCAGCTTAGGGGGACTAGCTGGCAATGAGCAGTTCTTC.

This clonotype was found many times. J is TRBJ1-2 and V is TRBV5-5, with 9 bases aligning to TRBD1. Germline V lookup: CDR1 SGHKS, CDR2 YYEKEE (reference sequence). Losses at the gene ends were 2 bases for V and 8 bases for J; bases not matched to a gene: 7. The CDR3 runs 14 residues. In nucleotides, the CDR3 is TGTGCCAGCAGCTTAACAGGGGGCTCGCTGGGCTACACCTTC. This codes for CASSLTGGSLGYTF.

This clonotype was seen repeatedly, ten times or more. The V gene is TRBV6-2 or TRBV6-3, the J gene TRBJ1-1; 10 bases are a match to TRBD1. J was trimmed by 7 bases and V by 5 bases; bases with no gene match: 13. The CDR3 has 16 residues. Germline assignment: CDR1 MNHEY and CDR2 SVGEGT. CDR3 protein: CASSHDRGRSTFEAFF. The CDR3, as DNA: TGTGCCAGCAGTCACGACAGGGGGCGGTCCACTTTTGAAGCTTTCTTT.

This clonotype has at least ten counts. V usage is TRBV5-6 and J usage is TRBJ1-1; D remains unclear. The CDR3 consists of 16 residues. Trimming removed 3 bases at V and 0 bases at J, with 15 bases between. From germline, CDR1 is SGHDT and CDR2 YYEEEE. The CDR3 is CASSSWASLMNTEAFF. The CDR3 bases are TGTGCCAGCAGCTCTTGGGCCAGCTTAATGAACACTGAAGCTTTCTTT.

This clonotype was counted at least ten times. This chain connects TRBV4-1 to TRBJ2-2, with TRBD1 identical over 7 bases. With V trimmed by 0 bases and J by 7 bases, 11 bases remained unmatched. This CDR3 region has 17 residues. Per the germline V gene, CDR1 is MGHRA and CDR2 is YSYEKL. The CDR3 DNA reads TGCGCCAGCAGCCAAGACTACCCGACAGGGCTTGGCGGGGAGCTGTTTTTT. This codes for CASSQDYPTGLGGELFF.

There are a few counts of this clonotype. This chain links TRBV6-2 or TRBV6-3 with TRBJ2-6; D remains ambiguous. This CDR3 has 15 amino acids. Trimming took 6 bases from V and 0 from J, leaving 9 bases between them. Looked up from germline, CDR1 is MNHEY and CDR2 is SVGEGT. CDR3 amino acids: CASSPHSSGANVLTF. CDR3 DNA sequence: TGTGCCAGCAGCCCCCACAGCTCTGGGGCCAACGTCCTGACTTTC.

This clonotype was detected many times. V is TRBV28 and J is TRBJ2-7, with TRBD2 matching over 8 bases. Germline values: CDR1 MDHEN, CDR2 SYDVKM. V trimming: 10 bases; J trimming: 6 bases; junction bases outside the gene matches: 17. The CDR3 is 15 amino acids. The CDR3 DNA reads TGTGCCACTTCGGGGGGGCGGCCAGGCCCCCGCGAGCAGTACTTC. It specifies CATSGGRPGPREQYF.

This clonotype was picked up many times. The chain couples TRBV15 to TRBJ2-7; 10 bases are a match to TRBD1. The germline gives CDR1 LNHNV, CDR2 YYDKDF (reference sequence). Unmatched junction bases numbered 3, after V lost 0 bases and J lost 4 bases. The CDR3 covers 15 residues. DNA for the CDR3: TGTGCCACCAGCAGAGATAGACAGGGGGCTTACGAGCAGTACTTC. Translation: CATSRDRQGAYEQYF.

This clonotype was observed at least ten times. The chain employs TRBV6-2 or TRBV6-3 and TRBJ1-1; TRBD1 agrees at 11 bases. The V and J ends lost 7 bases and 7 bases, in that order; junction bases with no gene match: 5. Looked up from germline, CDR1 is MNHEY and CDR2 is SVGEGT. This CDR3 contains 13 residues. The CDR3 protein is CASNVGQGVEAFF. DNA of the CDR3: TGTGCCAGCAACGTGGGACAGGGGGTTGAAGCTTTCTTT.

This chain joins TRBV28 and TRBJ1-5; D gene unclear. CDR3 length: 14 residues. Germline V gene sequence: CDR1 MDHEN, CDR2 SYDVKM. Trimming pared 7 bases from V and 4 bases from J, leaving 14 bases between. The CDR3 coding sequence is TGTGCCAGCAAAACTGTCTCTCTTAATCAGCCCCAGCATTTT. Its translation: CASKTVSLNQPQHF.

This clonotype has more than one count but fewer than ten. The chain joins TRBV18 to TRBJ2-2; D ambiguous. V gave up 1 base and J gave up 0 bases, with 9 bases separating them. Germline V gene lookup returns CDR1 KGHSH and CDR2 LQKENI. The CDR3 has 16 residues. The CDR3 loop reads CASSPQGSTNTGELFF. CDR3 nucleotides: TGTGCCAGCTCACCACAGGGCTCCACGAACACCGGGGAGCTGTTTTTT.

This clonotype was recorded a few times. The chain combines TRBV30 with TRBJ2-4; D is perhaps TRBD2 (6 bases). The CDR3 has 11 residues. Germline-derived CDR1 and CDR2 are GTSNPN and SVGIG (reference sequence). V lost 2 bases, J lost 11 bases, and 10 bases lay in between. In DNA form, the CDR3 reads TGTGCCTGGAGTAAGGAGGGGCTTCAGTACTTC. Translating it yields CAWSKEGLQYF.

This clonotype was seen many times. J is TRBJ1-1 and V is TRBV29-1; D call uncertain. CDR1 is SQVTM and CDR2 is ANQGSEA in the germline V gene. Trimming took 7 bases from V and 0 from J, leaving 9 bases between them. The CDR3 covers 12 residues. CDR3 bases: TGCAGCGCCCTGGTAGTGAACACTGAAGCTTTCTTT. Protein sequence: CSALVVNTEAFF.

This clonotype has a single count. CDR3 region: CASQRANSGNTIYF. The CDR3 nucleotides are TGTGCCAGCCAAAGGGCAAACTCTGGAAACACCATATATTTT. J is TRBJ1-3 and V is TRBV6-1; D is unclear. V shed 8 bases and J shed 0 bases, with 11 bases lying between them. Germline CDR1 is MNHNS and CDR2 is SASEGT. The CDR3 is made up of 14 amino acids.

This clonotype was counted ten times or more. The CDR3 protein is CSARDPGGLSEAFF. The CDR3 DNA is TGCAGTGCTAGGGATCCCGGGGGGCTGTCTGAAGCTTTCTTT. The J gene is TRBJ1-1, the V gene TRBV20-1; possible D gene TRBD1, 6 bases. Germline V gives CDR1 DFQATT, CDR2 SNEGSKA (reference sequence). The V and J ends lost 3 bases and 6 bases respectively, with 17 bases between them. The CDR3 runs 14 residues.

This clonotype has a count of ten or more. The chain joins TRBV20-1 to TRBJ2-7; 12 bases agree with TRBD2. This CDR3 region has 16 residues. Germline values: CDR1 DFQATT, CDR2 SNEGSKA (reference sequence). V was clipped by 2 bases and J by 0 bases; unmatched bases: 5. CDR3 protein: CSARLLAGGHSYEQYF. CDR3 DNA: TGCAGTGCTAGACTACTAGCGGGGGGCCACTCCTACGAGCAGTACTTC.

This chain connects TRBV15 to TRBJ1-1; the D gene is possibly TRBD1 (5 bases). The V gene's germline CDR1 is LNHNV and CDR2 YYDKDF (reference sequence). This CDR3 comprises 15 residues. V lost 3 bases and J lost 4, with 15 bases in between. As DNA, the CDR3 is TGTGCCACCAGCAGCCCTACCGGGGGGGGCACTGAAGCTTTCTTT. This encodes CATSSPTGGGTEAFF.

This clonotype was seen at least ten times. The CDR3 reads CASSIEVSGGGPQHF. The CDR3 DNA sequence: TGTGCCAGTAGTATAGAGGTTTCGGGTGGTGGGCCCCAGCATTTT. The chain has TRBV19 and TRBJ1-5, with D unresolved. The CDR3 spans 15 residues. The germline gives CDR1 LNHDA, CDR2 SQIVND (reference sequence). Trimming removed 0 bases from V and 9 bases from J, with 15 bases in between.

This clonotype was seen repeatedly, ten times or more. The chain employs TRBV6-1 and TRBJ2-5; a weak D match, TRBD1 (7 bases). CDR3 length: 15 amino acids. Germline CDR1 reads MNHNS; CDR2 reads SASEGT. The ends were cut back, 7 bases at V and 1 base at J, with 16 bases in the middle. The CDR3 region is CASKEGAKSQETQYF. For the CDR3, the DNA is TGTGCCAGCAAGGAGGGGGCCAAATCCCAAGAGACCCAGTACTTC.

There are many counts of this clonotype. The J gene is TRBJ2-7, the V gene TRBV2; 7 positions agree with TRBD1. CDR1 is SNHLY and CDR2 is FYNNEI in the germline V gene. With V trimmed by 4 bases and J by 2 bases, 5 bases remained unmatched. The CDR3 runs 14 residues. The CDR3 sequence: CASSARDSTYEQYF. CDR3 coding DNA: TGTGCCAGCAGTGCCCGGGACAGTACCTACGAGCAGTACTTC. The full variable domain, its missing parts supplied by reference TRBV2 and TRBJ2-7, is EPEVTQTPSHQVTQMGQEVILRCVPISNHLYFYWYRQILGQKVEFLVSFYNNEISEKSEIFDDQFSVERPDGSNFTLKIRSTKLEDSAMYFCASSARDSTYEQYFGPGTRLTVT.

This clonotype was observed at least ten times. This chain connects TRBV12-3 or TRBV12-4 to TRBJ2-4; 7 bases agree with TRBD2. This CDR3 is 14 amino acids long. Trimming removed 8 bases from V and 5 bases from J; junction bases left unmatched: 9. Here the CDR3 DNA reads TGTGCCAGCCGGGGGGAGGGTTTAGAAAACATTCAGTACTTC. The encoded protein is CASRGEGLENIQYF.

The chain recombines TRBV12-3 or TRBV12-4 with TRBJ1-1; D remains ambiguous. CDR3 length equals 12 residues. V was trimmed by 6 bases and J by 6 bases, leaving 11 bases between them. The chain's CDR3 is CASSPGKAEAFF. The CDR3 DNA follows: TGTGCCAGCAGCCCAGGAAAGGCTGAAGCTTTCTTT.

This clonotype was seen ten or more times. The chain is built from TRBV3-1 and TRBJ2-5; 12 bases line up with TRBD2. Germline lookup yields CDR1 LGHDT and CDR2 YNNKEL (reference sequence). The trim removed 0 bases at V and 9 bases at J, leaving 14 bases unmatched. The CDR3 is 18 amino acids. For the CDR3, the DNA is TGTGCCAGCAGCCAAGAGCCGCCGGGACTAGCGGGTCGCCGAGCCCAGTACTTC. This translates into CASSQEPPGLAGRRAQYF.